The 15 T cell receptor beta chains below were found in one sample sequenced in a study of T cell clones after liver transplantation. Profiled with immunoSEQ multiplex PCR; TCRdb holds only in-frame clones, not every one. The sample comprises around 77,000 clones, roughly 80% of which are singletons, and around 0.72% rests with the top ten. The sequenced sample was CD4+ T cells from blood, obtained 12 months after liver transplant. These receptors all come from a human patient who received a liver transplant. Part of the T cells may come from the graft donor.

A few counts support this clone. The chain uses TRBV5-1 and TRBJ2-2; 7 bases align to TRBD1. Germline loops: CDR1 SGHRS, CDR2 YFSETQ. The V gene end was trimmed by 3 bases and the J gene end by 3 bases; junction bases not matched to a gene: 5. This CDR3 contains 15 residues. CDR3 residues: CASSYGQEDTGELFF. The CDR3 nucleotides read TGCGCCAGCAGCTATGGACAGGAGGACACCGGGGAGCTGTTTTTT.

The V gene is TRBV10-1, the J gene TRBJ2-7; maybe TRBD2 (6 bases). From germline, CDR1 is WNHNN and CDR2 SYGVQD (reference sequence). V lost 4 bases and J 4 bases, leaving 17 bases between the germline ends. The CDR3 is 15 amino acids. Here the CDR3 DNA reads TGCGCCAGCAGTGGGGGCAACGGGAGAGAGTACGAGCAGTACTTC. It translates to CASSGGNGREYEQYF.

V is TRBV7-8 and J is TRBJ2-5; D remains ambiguous. V gave up 0 bases and J gave up 1 base, with 12 bases separating them. The CDR3 length is 16 residues. Per the germline V gene, CDR1 is SGHVS and CDR2 is FQNEAQ. The CDR3 nucleotides are TGTGCCAGCAGCTTAGCTCCCGCCACCAGCCAAGAGACCCAGTACTTC. Translated, it gives CASSLAPATSQETQYF. The full variable domain, completed using reference TRBV7-8 and TRBJ2-5, is GAGVSQSPRYKVAKRGQDVALRCDPISGHVSLFWYQQALGQGPEFLTYFQNEAQLDKSGLPSDRFFAERPEGSVSTLKIQRTQQEDSAVYLCASSLAPATSQETQYFGPGTRLLVL.

CDR3 in DNA: TGTGCCAGCAGGGGTTCGGGGTGGGCCACTGAAGCTTTCTTT. Its protein product is CASRGSGWATEAFF. The rearrangement uses TRBV2 and TRBJ1-1; D unclear. CDR1 SNHLY and CDR2 FYNNEI come from the germline V gene. The germline V and J ends were trimmed by 6 bases and 4 bases, with 15 bases remaining between them. This CDR3 region has 14 residues. Based on the CDR3 plus reference TRBV2 and TRBJ1-1, the full variable domain is EPEVTQTPSHQVTQMGQEVILRCVPISNHLYFYWYRQILGQKVEFLVSFYNNEISEKSEIFDDQFSVERPDGSNFTLKIRSTKLEDSAMYFCASRGSGWATEAFFGQGTRLTVV.

The V gene is TRBV6-5, the J gene TRBJ2-5; D possibly matches TRBD1 or TRBD2 (5 bases each). The V and J ends lost 5 bases and 7 bases respectively, with 14 bases between them. This CDR3 region has 13 residues. Germline loops: CDR1 MNHEY, CDR2 SVGAGI. The CDR3 loop reads CASSGTGSATQYF. The CDR3 DNA follows: TGTGCCAGCAGTGGGACGGGCTCGGCGACCCAGTACTTC.

The gene calls are TRBV10-1 and TRBJ1-1; D is perhaps TRBD1 (5 bases). The CDR3 has 13 amino acids. Trimming cost V 0 bases and J 11 bases, with 13 bases left between them. Per the germline V gene, CDR1 is WNHNN and CDR2 is SYGVQD (reference sequence). The CDR3 DNA follows: TGCGCCAGCAGTGAGTCGAGGGGCCTCTACGCTTTCTTT. This encodes CASSESRGLYAFF.

J is TRBJ1-1 and V is TRBV4-1; no definite D call. Deletions cut 3 bases from V and 2 bases from J, with 13 bases between. The CDR3 covers 15 residues. Germline values: CDR1 MGHRA, CDR2 YSYEKL. CDR3 DNA: TGCGCCAGCAGCCAGGCAGGACGGATAAACACTGAAGCTTTCTTT. This gives the protein CASSQAGRINTEAFF.

This clone was counted between two and nine times. The rearrangement joins TRBV29-1 to TRBJ2-5, with D possibly TRBD2 on 5 matching bases. V lost 7 bases to trimming and J lost 2 bases, with 14 bases between them. The CDR3 has 13 amino acids. The germline V gene encodes CDR1 SQVTM and CDR2 ANQGSEA. The CDR3 region is CSGLAGGQETQYF. The CDR3 DNA reads TGCAGCGGACTGGCGGGTGGGCAAGAGACCCAGTACTTC.

V and J are TRBV5-1 and TRBJ1-4; weak D call: TRBD1 (6 bases). This CDR3 comprises 15 residues. Trimming pared 0 bases from V and 5 bases from J, leaving 11 bases between. Germline V gene lookup returns CDR1 SGHRS and CDR2 YFSETQ. The CDR3 region has the DNA TGCGCCAGCAGCTTGGAGACAGGCACCAATGAAAAACTGTTTTTT. Amino acids: CASSLETGTNEKLFF.

This chain connects TRBV11-2 to TRBJ2-1; no reliable D call. Germline CDR1 reads SGHAT; CDR2 reads FQNNGV. The CDR3 spans 13 residues. The V end lost 0 bases, the J end lost 6 bases, and 6 bases lay between the germline ends. CDR3 sequence reads: CASSLDLSNEQFF. CDR3 nucleotide sequence: TGTGCCAGCAGCTTAGATCTGTCCAATGAGCAGTTCTTC.

This clone was counted only a few times. The J gene is TRBJ2-3, the V gene TRBV6-1; D is ambiguous. Trimming took off 3 bases at V and 7 bases at J, with 8 bases between the two ends. This CDR3 comprises 12 residues. Germline CDR1 MNHNS, CDR2 SASEGT. The DNA for the CDR3 is TGTGCCAGCAGTGAGTTGAGGAATACGCAGTATTTT. Protein sequence: CASSELRNTQYF.

The chain uses TRBV6-5 and TRBJ2-3; D gene ambiguous. This CDR3 comprises 13 residues. Trimming stripped 8 bases from V and 7 bases from J, with 16 bases between. Germline V CDR1 and CDR2: MNHEY, SVGAGI. This CDR3 reads CASGRLLSYTQYF. CDR3 sequence (DNA): TGTGCCAGCGGCCGACTGCTCTCGTATACGCAGTATTTT.

This rearrangement joins TRBV27 to TRBJ2-1; 10 bases fit TRBD2. Germline V gene sequence: CDR1 MNHEY, CDR2 SMNVEV (reference sequence). After removal of 4 bases from V and 6 bases from J, the junction contained 9 bases not matched to a gene. This CDR3 region has 16 residues. The CDR3 nucleotides are TGTGCCAGCAGTTCTTTAGCGGGAGGAACGGTCAATGAGCAGTTCTTC. This sequence encodes CASSSLAGGTVNEQFF.

The chain has TRBV19 and TRBJ2-7; TRBD1 matches 10 bases. This CDR3 comprises 14 residues. V was pared by 8 bases and J by 3 bases, with 7 bases of the junction left unmatched. Germline V lookup: CDR1 LNHDA, CDR2 SQIVND (reference sequence). This chain's CDR3 is CASRPGQGNYEQYF. CDR3 in DNA: TGTGCCAGTCGACCGGGACAGGGGAACTACGAGCAGTACTTC. Full variable domain (rest looked up from reference TRBV19 and TRBJ2-7): DGGITQSPKYLFRKEGQNVTLSCEQNLNHDAMYWYRQDPGQGLRLIYYSQIVNDFQKGDIAEGYSVSREKKESFPLTVTSAQKNPTAFYLCASRPGQGNYEQYFGPGTRLTVT.

J is TRBJ2-1 and V is TRBV11-2, with TRBD2 identical over 9 bases. The length of the CDR3 is 15 residues. The germline V gene encodes CDR1 SGHAT and CDR2 FQNNGV. V lost 2 bases, J lost 9 bases, and 8 bases stayed unmatched. CDR3 amino acids: CASSLNSGSRSEQFF. In DNA, the CDR3 is TGTGCCAGCAGCTTAAATAGCGGGAGTAGGTCTGAGCAGTTCTTC.